What follows are 29 T cell receptor beta chains derived from one specimen sequenced in a study of cytomegalovirus exposure and HLA in healthy donors. PCR involved 60 Vbeta and 13 Jbeta primers. The protocol was immunoSEQ multiplex PCR, while the TCRdb copy is restricted to in-frame clones and leaves out a portion. The profile covers roughly 100,000 clones, with 60% to 85% appearing a single time and roughly 5% taken by the ten largest. Sequencing was performed on PBMCs. All receptors derive from a male donor in good health and CMV-seronegative.

This clone was seen just once. V usage is TRBV28 and J usage is TRBJ2-3; 10 nucleotides line up with TRBD2. The V gene end was trimmed by 2 bases and the J gene end by 0 bases; junction bases not matched to a gene: 2. The CDR3 extends over 16 amino acids. CDR1 and CDR2 from the germline V gene are MDHEN and SYDVKM. CDR3 amino acids: CASSLEREGSTDTQYF. CDR3 in DNA: TGTGCCAGCAGTTTAGAGCGGGAGGGAAGCACAGATACGCAGTATTTT.

V gene TRBV21-1 combines with J gene TRBJ2-3; TRBD2, the table's D call, was not compared with the DNA. TRBV21-1 is annotated as a pseudogene. The CDR3 is 15 residues long. CDR3 amino acids: CASPWTSPDTDTQYF. In DNA form, the CDR3 reads TGTGCCAGCCCCTGGACTAGCCCAGACACAGATACGCAGTATTTT.

This clone was picked up one time. Different DNA sequences within this sample yield the same CDR3. This chain joins TRBV27 and TRBJ2-1, with TRBD2 identical over 10 bases. This CDR3 is built from 16 residues. Trimming took 0 bases from V and 7 from J; bases not matched to a gene: 6. Germline V gene data show CDR1 as MNHEY and CDR2 as SMNVEV (reference sequence). The CDR3 region has the DNA TGTGCCAGCAGTTTATCAGCTAGCGGGAGTATAAATGAGCAGTTCTTC. Amino acid sequence: CASSLSASGSINEQFF.

V is TRBV19 and J is TRBJ2-7; D call uncertain. With 3 bases removed from V and 6 bases from J, the gap between germline ends came to 18 bases. The CDR3 contains 15 residues. Per germline, CDR1 LNHDA and CDR2 SQIVND (reference sequence). CDR3 nucleotides: TGTGCCAGTAGTATTACCCCGATCGGATCGGGCGAGCAGTACTTC. This sequence encodes CASSITPIGSGEQYF.

The chain employs TRBV27 and TRBJ1-4; D remains ambiguous. CDR1 and CDR2 from the germline V gene are MNHEY and SMNVEV (reference sequence). The CDR3 is 16 amino acids. V dropped 2 bases and J dropped 6 bases, with 16 bases sitting between them. CDR3: CASSLVPEATYEKLFF. In DNA form, the CDR3 reads TGTGCCAGCAGTTTAGTCCCCGAGGCTACATATGAAAAACTGTTTTTT.

The J gene is TRBJ2-3, the V gene TRBV4-3, with D possibly being TRBD1 (6 bases). Germline CDR1 is LGHNA and CDR2 is YSLEER. There are 15 residues in the CDR3. Trimming pared 3 bases from V and 4 bases from J, leaving 14 bases between. In nucleotides, the CDR3 is TGCGCCAGCAGCCACATTCCCCCAGGGGCAGATACGCAGTATTTT. Its protein is CASSHIPPGADTQYF.

The V and J genes are TRBV5-4 and TRBJ1-1; D not certain. Germline V gives CDR1 SGHNT, CDR2 YYREEE (reference sequence). This CDR3 is built from 14 residues. Deletions cut 0 bases from V and 7 bases from J, with 13 bases between. The chain's CDR3 is CASSLDSLYGEAFF. The DNA for the CDR3 is TGTGCCAGCAGCTTGGACAGCCTGTACGGTGAAGCTTTCTTT.

This chain uses TRBV9 with TRBJ2-2; 8 bases are shared with TRBD1. The ends lost 2 bases at V and 3 bases at J; junction bases unmatched: 3. Germline V lookup: CDR1 SGDLS, CDR2 YYNGEE. This CDR3 is 15 amino acids long. The CDR3 DNA follows: TGTGCCAGCAGCGTCGGACAGGGATACACCGGGGAGCTGTTTTTT. Residues: CASSVGQGYTGELFF.

This clone was picked up one time. The rearrangement uses TRBV29-1 and TRBJ2-4, with D perhaps matching TRBD2 (7 bases). Germline V lookup: CDR1 SQVTM, CDR2 ANQGSEA. The CDR3 has 14 residues. V lost 6 bases to trimming and J lost 7 bases, with 19 bases between them. This chain's CDR3 is CSVVRGGGGNIQYF. CDR3 in DNA: TGCAGCGTCGTCCGAGGGGGAGGGGGGAACATTCAGTACTTC. The variable domain in full, with the rest retrieved from reference TRBV29-1 and TRBJ2-4, is SAVISQKPSRDICQRGTSLTIQCQVDSQVTMMFWYRQQPGQSLTLIATANQGSEATYESGFVIDKFPISRPNLTFSTLTVSNMSPEDSSIYLCSVVRGGGGNIQYFGAGTRLSVL.

The V and J genes are TRBV4-2 and TRBJ1-2, with 7 bases lining up with TRBD1. CDR3 length: 15 residues. After removal of 0 bases from V and 8 bases from J, the junction contained 9 bases not matched to a gene. Per the germline V gene, CDR1 is LGHNA and CDR2 is YNFKEQ. CDR3 DNA sequence: TGTGCCAGCAGCCAAGATGGGAACAGGGGCTACGGCTACACCTTC. Its translation: CASSQDGNRGYGYTF.

With regard to this clone: One end of the junction is discordant with germline, which a read error may explain. The V and J genes are TRBV7-9 and TRBJ1-2; D remains ambiguous. There are 12 residues in the CDR3. The V gene's germline CDR1 is SEHNR and CDR2 FQNEAQ (reference sequence). The CDR3 is CSSSEDYDGYTF. The CDR3 bases are TGTTCCAGCAGCGAGGACTATGATGGCTACACCTTC. Full variable domain (outside the CDR3, taken from reference TRBV7-9 and TRBJ1-2): DTGVSQNPRHKITKRGQNVTFRCDPISEHNRLYWYRQTLGQGPEFLTYFQNEAQLEKSRLLSDRFSAERPKGSFSTLEIQRTEQGDSAMYLCSSSEDYDGYTFGSGTRLTVV.

The chain employs TRBV28 and TRBJ2-1; 11 bases line up with TRBD2. Per germline, CDR1 MDHEN and CDR2 SYDVKM. This CDR3 is built from 16 residues. With V trimmed by 2 bases and J by 2 bases, 2 bases remained unmatched. The CDR3 region is CASSLTSGRPYNEQFF. Here the CDR3 DNA reads TGTGCCAGCAGTTTAACTAGCGGGAGACCCTACAATGAGCAGTTCTTC.

This rearrangement joins TRBV14 to TRBJ2-5; tentative D call: TRBD2 (5 bases). The CDR3 runs 17 residues. V was pared by 4 bases and J by 1 base, with 19 bases between. Germline V gene sequence: CDR1 SGHDN, CDR2 FVKESK. CDR3 sequence reads: CASSLPRQEVVQETQYF. CDR3 sequence (DNA): TGTGCCAGCAGCCTCCCAAGGCAGGAGGTGGTCCAAGAGACCCAGTACTTC.

This chain links TRBV5-4 with TRBJ2-3; TRBD2 agrees at 9 bases. Germline CDR1 reads SGHNT; CDR2 reads YYREEE (reference sequence). V lost 4 bases and J lost 1; bases outside the gene matches: 4. The CDR3 loop spans 15 amino acids. CDR3 DNA: TGTGCCAGCAGCCAAGGGACTAGCCGCACAGATACGCAGTATTTT. Amino acid sequence: CASSQGTSRTDTQYF. Drawing the rest from reference TRBV5-4 and TRBJ2-3, the complete variable domain is ETGVTQSPTHLIKTRGQQVTLRCSSQSGHNTVSWYQQALGQGPQFIFQYYREEENGRGNFPPRFSGLQFPNYSSELNVNALELDDSALYLCASSQGTSRTDTQYFGPGTRLTVL.

The rearrangement uses TRBV25-1 and TRBJ2-1; D gene uncertain. The V and J ends lost 1 base and 10 bases respectively, with 11 bases between them. This CDR3 contains 13 residues. Germline V gives CDR1 MGHDK, CDR2 SYGVNS. The CDR3: CASSESPLEEQFF. The CDR3 DNA reads TGTGCCAGCAGTGAATCCCCACTCGAAGAGCAGTTCTTC.

The V and J genes are TRBV12-5 and TRBJ2-3; 7 bases agree with TRBD2. The J segment lost 2 bases and the V segment lost 6 bases, leaving 8 bases of the junction unmatched. This CDR3 is 15 amino acids long. The germline gives CDR1 LGHNT, CDR2 FRNRAP. CDR3 sequence reads: CASGPGTTDTDTQYF. CDR3 coding DNA: TGTGCTAGTGGCCCCGGGACTACCGACACAGATACGCAGTATTTT. The full variable domain, completed using reference TRBV12-5 and TRBJ2-3, is DARVTQTPRHKVTEMGQEVTMRCQPILGHNTVFWYRQTMMQGLELLAYFRNRAPLDDSGMPKDRFSAEMPDATLATLKIQPSEPRDSAVYFCASGPGTTDTDTQYFGPGTRLTVL.

The genes are TRBV7-2 and TRBJ1-5; D not certain. V lost 1 base, J lost 6 bases, and 16 bases lay in between. CDR3 length equals 16 residues. Germline loops: CDR1 SGHTA, CDR2 FQGNSA. CDR3 DNA: TGTGCCAGCAGCTTAGTTCCGTCGGGGTCGGTTCAGCCCCAGCATTTT. Its protein product is CASSLVPSGSVQPQHF.

The chain recombines TRBV10-3 with TRBJ2-1; TRBD2 matches 9 bases. The CDR3 length is 14 residues. CDR1 and CDR2 from the germline V gene are ENHRY and SYGVKD. The V segment lost 6 bases and the J segment 7 bases; nucleotides outside the gene matches: 7. The CDR3 coding sequence is TGTGCCATCAGAGTAGCGGGAGTAAGGAATGAGCAGTTCTTC. Amino acids: CAIRVAGVRNEQFF.

CDR3 sequence reads: CASRRSAEAFF. In DNA form, the CDR3 reads TGTGCCAGCAGACGGAGCGCTGAAGCTTTCTTT. This chain connects TRBV7-9 to TRBJ1-1; D is unclear. The CDR3 contains 11 residues. The V end was cut by 6 bases, the J end by 6 bases, with 8 bases between. The germline V gene encodes CDR1 SEHNR and CDR2 FQNEAQ (reference sequence).

This chain joins TRBV4-2 and TRBJ2-7; D gene ambiguous. V was pared by 0 bases and J by 2 bases, with 8 bases between. CDR3 length: 14 amino acids. CDR1 is LGHNA and CDR2 is YNFKEQ in the germline V gene. The DNA for the CDR3 is TGTGCCAGCAGCCAAGATTGGGCAGCCTACGAGCAGTACTTC. Translation: CASSQDWAAYEQYF.

This chain joins TRBV27 and TRBJ2-7; tentative D call: TRBD1 (5 bases). The CDR3 totals 13 residues. Germline loops: CDR1 MNHEY, CDR2 SMNVEV (reference sequence). V was shortened by 3 bases and J by 2 bases, with 8 bases between the two germline ends. DNA for the CDR3: TGTGCCAGCAGTTTGACAGAGGCCTACGAGCAGTACTTC. Protein product: CASSLTEAYEQYF.

The chain carries TRBV18 and TRBJ2-7; 10 bases are a match to TRBD1. J gave up 6 bases and V 0 bases, and 5 bases lay outside the gene matches. This CDR3 is built from 15 residues. Germline loops: CDR1 KGHSH, CDR2 LQKENI. CDR3 in DNA: TGTGCCAGCTCACCACCGACTGGACAGGGGGGCGAGCAGTACTTC. This sequence encodes CASSPPTGQGGEQYF.

This clone occurred a few times. The chain has TRBV5-4 and TRBJ2-1, with D uncertain. The CDR3 length is 14 residues. Germline V lookup: CDR1 SGHNT, CDR2 YYREEE (reference sequence). V lost 3 bases and J 5 bases, leaving 12 bases between the germline ends. The CDR3 here is CASSSSRGNNEQFF. The CDR3 nucleotides read TGTGCCAGCAGCTCGTCGCGAGGCAACAATGAGCAGTTCTTC. The full variable domain, rest sourced from reference TRBV5-4 and TRBJ2-1, is ETGVTQSPTHLIKTRGQQVTLRCSSQSGHNTVSWYQQALGQGPQFIFQYYREEENGRGNFPPRFSGLQFPNYSSELNVNALELDDSALYLCASSSSRGNNEQFFGPGTRLTVL.

The gene calls are TRBV28 and TRBJ1-5; 7 bases are a match to TRBD1. The CDR3 runs to 19 residues. V gave up 6 bases and J gave up 0 bases; unmatched junction bases: 17. Germline CDR1 reads MDHEN; CDR2 reads SYDVKM. CDR3 sequence reads: CASSIYSRDSMYSNQPQHF. The CDR3 bases are TGTGCCAGCAGCATCTACTCAAGGGACAGCATGTATAGCAATCAGCCCCAGCATTTT.

CDR3 amino acids: CSAQGSSGNTIYF. CDR3 nucleotide sequence: TGCAGCGCTCAGGGGAGCTCTGGAAACACCATATATTTT. The gene calls are TRBV29-1 and TRBJ1-3; D is possibly TRBD1 (6 bases). The V end was cut by 7 bases, the J end by 0 bases, with 10 bases between. Germline V gene lookup returns CDR1 SQVTM and CDR2 ANQGSEA. This CDR3 comprises 13 residues.

V is TRBV19 and J is TRBJ1-5; tentative D call: TRBD1 (6 bases). V was pared by 5 bases and J by 6 bases, with 17 bases between. Germline V CDR1 and CDR2: LNHDA, SQIVND (reference sequence). CDR3 size: 15 residues. The CDR3 is CASSGSWGGFQPQHF. CDR3 DNA: TGTGCCAGTAGTGGGAGTTGGGGGGGCTTTCAGCCCCAGCATTTT.

The chain carries TRBV4-3 and TRBJ2-7; D is unclear. There are 14 residues in the CDR3. The V end was cut by 1 base, the J end by 1 base, with 8 bases between. Germline V gene sequence: CDR1 LGHNA, CDR2 YSLEER. The CDR3 is CASSQGPGSYEQYF. The CDR3 region has the DNA TGCGCCAGCAGCCAAGGGCCAGGATCCTACGAGCAGTACTTC.

CDR3 sequence: CASSIDRVTRTDTQYF. CDR3 DNA sequence: TGTGCCAGCTCAATCGACAGGGTAACCCGCACAGATACGCAGTATTTT. V is TRBV18 and J is TRBJ2-3; 7 positions agree with TRBD1. J lost 1 base, V lost 5 bases, and 9 bases had no gene match. There are 16 residues in the CDR3. Germline V gene lookup returns CDR1 KGHSH and CDR2 LQKENI.

The chain is built from TRBV10-3 and TRBJ2-7, with 10 bases aligning to TRBD2. Germline-derived CDR1 and CDR2 are ENHRY and SYGVKD. CDR3 length: 13 amino acids. The ends lost 8 bases at V and 4 bases at J; junction bases unmatched: 5. CDR3 nucleotide sequence: TGTGCCATCGGCCTAGCGGGGGAGTACGAGCAGTACTTC. It yields the protein CAIGLAGEYEQYF.